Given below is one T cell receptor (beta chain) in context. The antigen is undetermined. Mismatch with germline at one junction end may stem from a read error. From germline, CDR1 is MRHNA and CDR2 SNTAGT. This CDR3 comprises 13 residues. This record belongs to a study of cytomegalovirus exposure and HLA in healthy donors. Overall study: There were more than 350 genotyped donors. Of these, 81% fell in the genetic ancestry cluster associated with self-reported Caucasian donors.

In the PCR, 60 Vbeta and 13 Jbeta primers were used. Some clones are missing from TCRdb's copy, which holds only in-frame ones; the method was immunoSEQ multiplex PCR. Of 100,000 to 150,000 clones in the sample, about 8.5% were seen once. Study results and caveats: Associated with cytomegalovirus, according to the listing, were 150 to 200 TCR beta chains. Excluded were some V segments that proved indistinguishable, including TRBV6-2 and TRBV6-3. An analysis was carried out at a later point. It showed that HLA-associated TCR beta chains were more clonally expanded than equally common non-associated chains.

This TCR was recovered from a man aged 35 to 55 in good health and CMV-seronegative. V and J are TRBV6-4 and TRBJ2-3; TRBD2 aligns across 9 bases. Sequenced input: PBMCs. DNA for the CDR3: TGTGCCAGAAGTGGGACTAGCACAGATAAGCAGTATTTT. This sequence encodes CARSGTSTDKQYF.